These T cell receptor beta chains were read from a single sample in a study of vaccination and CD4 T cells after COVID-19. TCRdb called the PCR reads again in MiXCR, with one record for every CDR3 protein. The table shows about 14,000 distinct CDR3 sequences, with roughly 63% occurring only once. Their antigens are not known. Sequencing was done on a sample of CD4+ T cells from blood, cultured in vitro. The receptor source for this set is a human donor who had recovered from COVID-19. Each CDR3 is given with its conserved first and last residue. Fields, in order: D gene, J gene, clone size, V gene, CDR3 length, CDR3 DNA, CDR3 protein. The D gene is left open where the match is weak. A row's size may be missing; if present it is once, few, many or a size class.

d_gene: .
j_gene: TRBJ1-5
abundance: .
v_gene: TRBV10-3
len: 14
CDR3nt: TGTGCCATCAGCGCGGACAGTCGCAATCAGCCCCAGCATTTT
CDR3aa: CAISADSRNQPQHF

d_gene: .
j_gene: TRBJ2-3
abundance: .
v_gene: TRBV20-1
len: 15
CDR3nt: TGCAGTGCTCTTAGCCAATGGACTAGCACAGATACGCAGTATTTT
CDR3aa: CSALSQWTSTDTQYF

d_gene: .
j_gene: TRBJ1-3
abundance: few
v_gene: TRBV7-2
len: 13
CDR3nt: TGTGCCAGCAGCTTAAAGCCCGGAAACACCATATATTTT
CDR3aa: CASSLKPGNTIYF

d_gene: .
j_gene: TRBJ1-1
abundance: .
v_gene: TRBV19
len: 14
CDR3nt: TGTGCCAGTAGTATTCAGGGTAGGGGAACTGAAGCTTTCTTT
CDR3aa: CASSIQGRGTEAFF

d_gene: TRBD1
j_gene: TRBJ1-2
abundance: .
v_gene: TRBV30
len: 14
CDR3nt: TGTGCCTGGAGATCGCCTCGACAGGGGAATGGCTACACCTTC
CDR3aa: CAWRSPRQGNGYTF

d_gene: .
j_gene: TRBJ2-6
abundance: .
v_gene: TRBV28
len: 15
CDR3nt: TGTGCCAGCAGTTTTCCAGGGGCTGGGGCCAACGTCCTGACTTTC
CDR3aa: CASSFPGAGANVLTF

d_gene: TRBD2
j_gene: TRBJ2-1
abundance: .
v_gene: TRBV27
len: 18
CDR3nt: TGTGCCAGCAGTCCAACTAGCGGATCTTACAGCTCCTACAATGAGCAGTTCTTC
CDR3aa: CASSPTSGSYSSYNEQFF

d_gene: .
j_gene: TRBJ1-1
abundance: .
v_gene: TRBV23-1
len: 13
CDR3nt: TGCGCCAGCAGATTCCCGAGGGTCACTGAAGCTTTCTTT
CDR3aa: CASRFPRVTEAFF

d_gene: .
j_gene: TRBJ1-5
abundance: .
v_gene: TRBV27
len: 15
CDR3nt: TGTGCCAGCAGGGGCCTACAGGGTCCCAATCAGCCCCAGCATTTT
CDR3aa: CASRGLQGPNQPQHF

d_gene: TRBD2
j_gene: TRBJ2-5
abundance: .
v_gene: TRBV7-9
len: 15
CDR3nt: TGTGCCAGCAGCGTGGGACTAGCGGACAGGGAGACCCAGTACTTC
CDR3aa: CASSVGLADRETQYF

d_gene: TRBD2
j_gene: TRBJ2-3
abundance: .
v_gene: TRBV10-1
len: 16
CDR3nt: TGCGCCAGCAGTGAGGGGAGCGGGAGTATAACAGATACGCAGTATTTT
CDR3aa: CASSEGSGSITDTQYF

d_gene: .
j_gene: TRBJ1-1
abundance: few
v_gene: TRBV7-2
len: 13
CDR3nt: TGTGCCAGCAGCTTACAGACGAACACTGAAGCTTTCTTT
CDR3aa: CASSLQTNTEAFF

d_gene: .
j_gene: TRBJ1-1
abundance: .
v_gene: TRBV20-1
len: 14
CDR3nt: TGCAGTGCCCCCTTAAGTCAACGGGACACTGAAGCTTTCTTT
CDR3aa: CSAPLSQRDTEAFF

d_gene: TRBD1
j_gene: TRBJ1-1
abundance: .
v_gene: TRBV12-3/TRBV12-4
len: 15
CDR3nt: TGTGCCAGCAGTTTGGGGACAGGGGGTTTTGCTGAAGCTTTCTTT
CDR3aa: CASSLGTGGFAEAFF

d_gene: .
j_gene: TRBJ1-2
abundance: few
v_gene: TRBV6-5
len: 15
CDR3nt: TGTGCCAGCAGTTACGTCCACAGAGAACACTATGGCTACACCTTC
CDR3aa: CASSYVHREHYGYTF

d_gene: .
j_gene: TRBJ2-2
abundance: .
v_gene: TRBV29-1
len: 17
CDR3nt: TGCAGCGTTCAAGGCGCTGATGTTTCCGCGAACACCGGGGAGCTGTTTTTT
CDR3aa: CSVQGADVSANTGELFF

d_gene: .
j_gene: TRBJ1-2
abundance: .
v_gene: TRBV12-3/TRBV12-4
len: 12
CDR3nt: TGTGCCAGCAGCTGGGACATCGGCGGCTACACCTTC
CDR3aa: CASSWDIGGYTF

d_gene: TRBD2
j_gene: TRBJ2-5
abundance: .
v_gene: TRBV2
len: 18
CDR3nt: TGTGCCAGCACCGAGGGGACTAGCGGGAGGATCTACCAAGAGACCCAGTACTTC
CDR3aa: CASTEGTSGRIYQETQYF

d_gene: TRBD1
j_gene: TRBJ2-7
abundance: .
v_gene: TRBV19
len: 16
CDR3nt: TGTGCCAGTAGTAGAAAGGGACAGGGGGGCTCCTACGAGCAGTACTTC
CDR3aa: CASSRKGQGGSYEQYF

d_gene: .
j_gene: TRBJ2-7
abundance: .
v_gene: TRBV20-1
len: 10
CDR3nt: TGCAGTGCTACATCCTACGAGCAGTACTTC
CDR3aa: CSATSYEQYF

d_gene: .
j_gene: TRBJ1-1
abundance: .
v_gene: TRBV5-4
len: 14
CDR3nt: TGTGCCAGCAGCTTGACAGGGATGAACACTGAAGCTTTCTTT
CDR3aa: CASSLTGMNTEAFF

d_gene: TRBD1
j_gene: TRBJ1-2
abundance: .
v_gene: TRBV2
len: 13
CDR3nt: TGTGCCAGCAGTCCCGACAGGGGAATGGGCTACACCTTC
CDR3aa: CASSPDRGMGYTF

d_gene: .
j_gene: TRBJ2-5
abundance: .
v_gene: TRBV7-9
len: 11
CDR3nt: TGTGCCAGCCATTTTCGGGAGACCCAGTACTTC
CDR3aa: CASHFRETQYF

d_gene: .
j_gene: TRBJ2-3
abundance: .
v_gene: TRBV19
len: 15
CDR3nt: TGTGCCAGTAGTATGACTAGTTGGCGCACAGATACGCAGTATTTT
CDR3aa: CASSMTSWRTDTQYF

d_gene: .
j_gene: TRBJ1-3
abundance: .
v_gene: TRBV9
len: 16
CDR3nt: TGTGCCAGCACCCAGGAGGCATATTACTCTGGAAACACCATATATTTT
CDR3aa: CASTQEAYYSGNTIYF

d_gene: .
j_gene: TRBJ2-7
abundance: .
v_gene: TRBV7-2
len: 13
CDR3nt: TGTGCCTGCAGCTTAGACAGCGCGTACGGGCAGTACTTC
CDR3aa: CACSLDSAYGQYF

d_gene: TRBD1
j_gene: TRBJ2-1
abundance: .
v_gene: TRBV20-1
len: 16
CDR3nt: TGCAGTGCTAGGATACCCGCGGGACAGGGCTCCAATGAGCAGTTCTTC
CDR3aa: CSARIPAGQGSNEQFF

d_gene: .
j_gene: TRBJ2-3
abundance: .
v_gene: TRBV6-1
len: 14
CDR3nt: TGTGCCACCACCGTGGGAGTGGGCACAGATACGCAGTATTTT
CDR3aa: CATTVGVGTDTQYF

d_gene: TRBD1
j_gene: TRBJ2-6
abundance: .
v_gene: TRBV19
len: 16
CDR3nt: TGTGCCAGTAGTACGGACAGGGCAACTGGGGCCAACGTCCTGACTTTC
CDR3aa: CASSTDRATGANVLTF

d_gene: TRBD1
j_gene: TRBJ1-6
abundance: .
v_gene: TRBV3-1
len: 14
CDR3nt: TGTGCCAGCAGCCAAGGGACAGGGAATTCACCCCTCCACTTT
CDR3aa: CASSQGTGNSPLHF

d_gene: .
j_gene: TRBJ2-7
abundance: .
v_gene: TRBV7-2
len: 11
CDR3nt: TGTGCCAGCAGCTGGTCCTACGAGCAGTACTTC
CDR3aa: CASSWSYEQYF

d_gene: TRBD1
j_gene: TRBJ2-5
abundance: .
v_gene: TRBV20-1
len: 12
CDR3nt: TGCAGTGCTTCGGGACAGGAAGAGACCCAGTACTTC
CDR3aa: CSASGQEETQYF

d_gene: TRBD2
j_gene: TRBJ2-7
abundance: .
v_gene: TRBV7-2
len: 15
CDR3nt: TGTGCCAGCAGCTCTAGCGGGAGAGGAAGGGGGAAGCAGTACTTC
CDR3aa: CASSSSGRGRGKQYF

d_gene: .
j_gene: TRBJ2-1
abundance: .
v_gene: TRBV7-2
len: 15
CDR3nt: TGTGCCAGCAGCTTCTCACACCCGCCAATACCCGAGCAGTTCTTC
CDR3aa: CASSFSHPPIPEQFF

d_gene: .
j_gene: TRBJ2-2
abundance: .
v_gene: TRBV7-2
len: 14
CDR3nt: TGTGCCAGCAGCTTTGGGACGAGAACCGGGGAGCTGTTTTTT
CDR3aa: CASSFGTRTGELFF

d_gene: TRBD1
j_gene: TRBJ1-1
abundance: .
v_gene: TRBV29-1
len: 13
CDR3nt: TGCAGCGGCAGACAGGGGGCAGGCACTGAAGCTTTCTTT
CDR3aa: CSGRQGAGTEAFF

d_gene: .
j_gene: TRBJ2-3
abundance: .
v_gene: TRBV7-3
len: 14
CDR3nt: TGTGCCAGCAGCATCCAGGGGGGGTCAGATACGCAGTATTTT
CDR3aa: CASSIQGGSDTQYF

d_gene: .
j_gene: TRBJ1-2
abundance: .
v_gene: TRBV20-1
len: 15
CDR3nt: TGCAGTGCTTCGCCCCGGGACGCTGCTAACTATGGCTACACCTTC
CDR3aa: CSASPRDAANYGYTF

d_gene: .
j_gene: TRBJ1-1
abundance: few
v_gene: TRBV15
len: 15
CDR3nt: TGTGCCACCAGCAGAGATACGGAGGTCGGCACTGAAGCTTTCTTT
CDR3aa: CATSRDTEVGTEAFF

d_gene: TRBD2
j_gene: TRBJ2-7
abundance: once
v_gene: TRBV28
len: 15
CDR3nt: TGTGCCAGCAGTCCAGCGGGAGGCCTCTCCTACGAGCAGTACTTC
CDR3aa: CASSPAGGLSYEQYF

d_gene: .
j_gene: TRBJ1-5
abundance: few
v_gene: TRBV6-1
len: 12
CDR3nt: TGTGCCAGCAGTGCTTTAAATCAGCCCCAGCATTTT
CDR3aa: CASSALNQPQHF

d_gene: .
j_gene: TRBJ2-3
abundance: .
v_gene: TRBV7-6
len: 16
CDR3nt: TGTGCCAGCAGCCTAAGACAGACCTCTAGCACAGATACGCAGTATTTT
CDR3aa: CASSLRQTSSTDTQYF

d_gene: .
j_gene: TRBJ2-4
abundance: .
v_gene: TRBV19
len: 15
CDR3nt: TGTGCCAGTAGTCCCCGTTTAGGGCCTGCGGACATTCAGTACTTC
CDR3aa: CASSPRLGPADIQYF

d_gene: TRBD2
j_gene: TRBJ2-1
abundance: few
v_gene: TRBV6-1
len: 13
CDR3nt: TGTGCCAGCAGTGTCCGACTAGCCAATGAGCAGTTCTTC
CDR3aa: CASSVRLANEQFF

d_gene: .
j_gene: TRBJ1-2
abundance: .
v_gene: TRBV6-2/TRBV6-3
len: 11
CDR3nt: TGTGCCAGCGGTACTAACTATGGCTACACCTTC
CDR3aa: CASGTNYGYTF

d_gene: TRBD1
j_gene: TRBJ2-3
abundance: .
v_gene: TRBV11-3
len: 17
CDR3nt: TGTGCCAGCAGCCTCAATTCAGGGGGCGGAGGCACAGATACGCAGTATTTT
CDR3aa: CASSLNSGGGGTDTQYF

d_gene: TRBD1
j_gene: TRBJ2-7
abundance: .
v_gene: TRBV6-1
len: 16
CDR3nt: TGTGCCAGCAGTCCCTTCTACGGGACAGGGAGCTACGAGCAGTACTTC
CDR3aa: CASSPFYGTGSYEQYF

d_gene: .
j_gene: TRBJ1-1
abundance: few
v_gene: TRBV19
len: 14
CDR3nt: TGTGCCAGTAGTATGAAAGGGCTTAACACTGAAGCTTTCTTT
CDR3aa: CASSMKGLNTEAFF

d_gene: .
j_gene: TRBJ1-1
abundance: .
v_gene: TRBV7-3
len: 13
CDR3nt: TGTGCCAGCAGCTCCGGGACAATCGCTGAAGCTTTCTTT
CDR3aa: CASSSGTIAEAFF

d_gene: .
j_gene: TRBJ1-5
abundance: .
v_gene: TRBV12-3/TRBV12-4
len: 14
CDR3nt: TGTGCCAGCAGTTTAGCGATGAGGGGTCAGCCCCAGCATTTT
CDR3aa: CASSLAMRGQPQHF

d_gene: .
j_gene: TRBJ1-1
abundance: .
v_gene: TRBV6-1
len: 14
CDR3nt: TGTGCCAGCAGGAAGGACTTCATGAACACTGAAGCTTTCTTT
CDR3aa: CASRKDFMNTEAFF

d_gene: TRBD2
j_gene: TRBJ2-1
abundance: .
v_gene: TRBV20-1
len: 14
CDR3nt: TGCAGTGCTAGAGTTGCGGGAGGGTACAATGAGCAGTTCTTC
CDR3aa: CSARVAGGYNEQFF

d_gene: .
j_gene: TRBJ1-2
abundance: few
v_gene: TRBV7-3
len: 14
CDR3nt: TGTGCCAGCAGCCCCCAAGGGGCAGACTATGGCTACACCTTC
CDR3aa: CASSPQGADYGYTF

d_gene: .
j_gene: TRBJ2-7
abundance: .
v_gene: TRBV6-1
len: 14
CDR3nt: TGTGCCAGCATCCAGGGGGGTTATAACTACGAGCAGTACTTC
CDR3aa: CASIQGGYNYEQYF

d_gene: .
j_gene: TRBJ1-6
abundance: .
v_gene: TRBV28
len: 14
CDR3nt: TGTGCCAGCATAAGGAGCTCCTATAATTCACCCCTCCACTTT
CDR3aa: CASIRSSYNSPLHF